The 12 T cell receptor beta chains below come from one sample, sequenced in a study of CD8+ T cells in alopecia areata (dated by TCRdb to between 2017 and 2018). The meaning of the sample's time point label: around 29 days on oral tofacitinib. Read against the paper, the sample's treatment or condition label means: oral pan-JAK inhibitor, 5-10 mg twice daily. The library was made by the immunoSEQ multiplex PCR assay. RNA was extracted from all samples and reverse transcribed into cDNA, which served as template for TCR sequencing. The table comes from immuneACCESS by way of TCRdb, which keeps in-frame sequences with V and J called. Part of the clones is missing from these tables; in studies checked, under half for an unresolved V gene and the rest for unknown reasons. The sample table shows about 190,000 clones, and 55% to 70% are seen once. The ten biggest clones cover approximately 0.7% of the sample.

The starting material was CD4+ T cells sorted from blood, obtained at week 4, from a patient treated with tofacitinib. Receptors were obtained from a human donor with alopecia areata.

This clone has just a few counts. This chain uses TRBV29-1 with TRBJ2-5; 8 bases are shared with TRBD1. V shed 7 bases and J 5 bases; nucleotides not matched to a gene: 6. This CDR3 is 12 amino acids long. Germline V CDR1 and CDR2: SQVTM, ANQGSEA. CDR3 region: CSGSRGPETQYF. In DNA, the CDR3 is TGCAGCGGATCCAGGGGGCCGGAGACCCAGTACTTC.

This chain joins TRBV30 and TRBJ2-2; D gene ambiguous. The CDR3 is made up of 13 amino acids. V was cut by 1 base and J by 6 bases, with 9 bases left in between. Per germline, CDR1 GTSNPN and CDR2 SVGIG (reference sequence). Here the CDR3 DNA reads TGTGCCTGGAGTGAGTGGAGCGCCGGGGAGCTGTTTTTT. Translated: CAWSEWSAGELFF.

This clone has just a few counts. The chain recombines TRBV5-1 with TRBJ1-1; tentatively, D is TRBD1 (5 bases). Germline V gene sequence: CDR1 SGHRS, CDR2 YFSETQ. V was pared by 4 bases and J by 0 bases, with 10 bases between. The CDR3 runs 14 residues. The CDR3, as DNA: TGCGCCAGCAGCGTTGAGGGGATGAACACTGAAGCTTTCTTT. Translation gives CASSVEGMNTEAFF.

The chain carries TRBV6-5 and TRBJ1-2; D gene uncertain. Trimming took off 0 bases at V and 4 bases at J, with 12 bases between the two ends. Germline V gene data show CDR1 as MNHEY and CDR2 as SVGAGI. This CDR3 is 15 amino acids long. CDR3: CASSYSGLGAYGYTF. DNA for the CDR3: TGTGCCAGCAGTTACTCCGGCCTCGGTGCCTATGGCTACACCTTC.

V is TRBV7-2 and J is TRBJ2-1, with 10 positions matching TRBD2. J lost 8 bases, V lost 4 bases, and 5 bases had no gene match. The CDR3 sequence is 14 residues long. CDR1 is SGHTA and CDR2 is FQGNSA in the germline V gene. The CDR3 loop reads CASSSSGGSYEQFF. The CDR3 bases are TGTGCCAGCAGCTCTAGCGGGGGAAGCTATGAGCAGTTCTTC. Filled out from reference TRBV7-2 and TRBJ2-1, the complete variable domain reads GAGVSQSPSNKVTEKGKDVELRCDPISGHTALYWYRQSLGQGLEFLIYFQGNSAPDKSGLPSDRFSAERTGGSVSTLTIQRTQQEDSAVYLCASSSSGGSYEQFFGPGTRLTVL.

This sequence joins TRBV9 and TRBJ2-5; D is perhaps TRBD2 (6 bases). From germline, CDR1 is SGDLS and CDR2 YYNGEE. Trimming cost V 3 bases and J 5 bases, with 17 bases left between them. The CDR3 contains 15 residues. The CDR3 spells CASSAYGSARETQYF. The CDR3 nucleotides are TGTGCCAGCAGCGCCTACGGGAGCGCACGGGAGACCCAGTACTTC. Full variable domain (remainder filled in from reference TRBV9 and TRBJ2-5): DSGVTQTPKHLITATGQRVTLRCSPRSGDLSVYWYQQSLDQGLQFLIQYYNGEERAKGNILERFSAQQFPDLHSELNLSSLELGDSALYFCASSAYGSARETQYFGPGTRLLVL.

The genes are TRBV5-1 and TRBJ1-2; weak D call: TRBD1 (5 bases). The CDR3 has 14 amino acids. V lost 0 bases and J lost 5, with 11 bases in between. From germline, CDR1 is SGHRS and CDR2 YFSETQ. CDR3 coding DNA: TGCGCCAGCAGCTTGGAGTGGGGGAAATATGGCTACACCTTC. This translates into CASSLEWGKYGYTF.

This sequence joins TRBV5-1 and TRBJ2-7, with 11 bases aligning to TRBD2. Germline CDR1 is SGHRS and CDR2 is YFSETQ. J lost 5 bases, V lost 0 bases, and 10 bases had no gene match. The CDR3 is 17 amino acids. The CDR3 loop reads CASSLGPGTSGINEQYF. CDR3 sequence (DNA): TGCGCCAGCAGCTTGGGGCCGGGGACTAGCGGTATCAACGAGCAGTACTTC.

This clone was found a few times. Other DNA sequences in the same sample also yield this CDR3. V usage is TRBV29-1 and J usage is TRBJ2-7; D is possibly TRBD1 (7 bases). The CDR3 covers 11 residues. V was trimmed by 6 bases and J by 4 bases, leaving 10 bases between them. Per the germline V gene, CDR1 is SQVTM and CDR2 is ANQGSEA. This chain's CDR3 is CSVGGQYEQYF. Written as DNA, the CDR3 is TGCAGCGTGGGGGGACAGTACGAGCAGTACTTC.

This sequence joins TRBV7-9 and TRBJ2-1, with 7 bases lining up with TRBD2. The germline CDR1 and CDR2 sequences are SEHNR and FQNEAQ (reference sequence). This CDR3 region has 14 residues. The trim removed 5 bases at V and 8 bases at J, leaving 9 bases unmatched. DNA for the CDR3: TGTGCCAGCAGCACCTGGGGCGGGAGCTATGAGCAGTTCTTC. Translation gives CASSTWGGSYEQFF.

In nucleotides, the CDR3 is TGTGCCATCAGTGTTAATAGCAATCAGCCCCAGCATTTT. It specifies CAISVNSNQPQHF. This chain joins TRBV10-3 and TRBJ1-5, with D unresolved. The CDR3 contains 13 residues. The V and J ends lost 4 bases and 0 bases respectively, with 4 bases between them. Germline lookup yields CDR1 ENHRY and CDR2 SYGVKD.

The chain is built from TRBV4-1 and TRBJ2-7; 9 bases match TRBD2. V gave up 3 bases and J gave up 4 bases; unmatched junction bases: 7. Germline assignment: CDR1 MGHRA and CDR2 YSYEKL. This CDR3 has 15 amino acids. The CDR3 nucleotides read TGCGCCAGCAGCCAGGTCAAAAGCGGGAGGTACGAGCAGTACTTC. It codes for CASSQVKSGRYEQYF.